This T cell receptor (beta chain) was found in a study of blood T cell repertoires in COVID-19. Looking at the study overall: The United States, Italy and Spain supplied acute and convalescent COVID-19 samples. PBMCs, B-cell-depleted T cells, or T cells provided the cDNA or gDNA that made up the material.

The authors' processing: Estimation of nucleated cell counts was performed using reference gene primer amplification. Measured with immunoSEQ multiplex PCR; TCRdb has only the in-frame clones, and not every one. For V, J and clone size, that table is used; D and trimming come from the DNA. The repertoire has 300,000 to 350,000 clones, roughly 86% of them found once; the top ten carry roughly 9.9%. Followed longitudinally, the Seattle patients had been enrolled during active infection. The sequence derives from a man aged 30 to 39 with COVID-19, enrolled during active disease. The sample taken for sequencing was peripheral blood.

The CDR3 protein is CASSRSGSDIQYF. As DNA, the CDR3 is TGTGCCAGCAGCCGTAGCGGGAGTGACATTCAGTACTTC. V gene TRBV3-1 (or the pseudogene TRBV3-2) combines with J gene TRBJ2-4, with 9 bases that match TRBD2. Germline-derived CDR1 and CDR2 are LGHDT and YNNKEL (reference sequence). V gave up 4 bases and J gave up 8 bases; unmatched junction bases: 3. The CDR3 is made up of 13 amino acids.